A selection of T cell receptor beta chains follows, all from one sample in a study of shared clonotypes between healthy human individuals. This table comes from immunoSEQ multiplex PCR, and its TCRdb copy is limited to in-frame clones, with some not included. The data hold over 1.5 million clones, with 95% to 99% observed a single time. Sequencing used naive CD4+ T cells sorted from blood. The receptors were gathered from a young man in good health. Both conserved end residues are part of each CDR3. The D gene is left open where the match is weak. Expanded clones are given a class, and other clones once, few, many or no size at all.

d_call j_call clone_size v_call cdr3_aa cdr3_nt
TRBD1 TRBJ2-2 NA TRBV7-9 CASSSGGFTGELFF TGTGCCAGCAGCTCAGGGGGATTCACCGGGGAGCTGTTTTTT
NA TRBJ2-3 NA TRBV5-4 CASSSTDTDTQYF TGTGCCAGCAGCTCTACTGACACAGATACGCAGTATTTT
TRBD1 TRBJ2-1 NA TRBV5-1 CASSLLAGGYNEQFF TGCGCCAGCAGCTTGTTGGCAGGGGGCTACAATGAGCAGTTCTTC
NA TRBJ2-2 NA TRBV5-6 CASSLVLTATGELFF TGTGCCAGCAGCTTGGTGCTGACCGCCACCGGGGAGCTGTTTTTT
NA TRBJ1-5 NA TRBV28 CASSLSGPWGNQPQHF TGTGCCAGCAGTTTATCCGGACCGTGGGGGAATCAGCCCCAGCATTTT
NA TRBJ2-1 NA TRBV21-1 CASSKDENEQFF TGTGCCAGCAGCAAAGATGAAAATGAGCAGTTCTTC
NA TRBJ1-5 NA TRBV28 CASSQTAQPQHF TGTGCCAGCTCACAGACTGCTCAGCCCCAGCATTTT
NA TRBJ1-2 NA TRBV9 CASSPPSILYGYTF TGTGCCAGCAGCCCCCCGAGTATCCTCTATGGCTACACCTTC
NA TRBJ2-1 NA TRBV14 CASSKVRDGEQFF TGTGCCAGCAGCAAGGTGAGGGACGGTGAGCAGTTCTTC
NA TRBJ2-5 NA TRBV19 CASSHRSYQETQYF TGTGCCAGTAGTCACAGGTCGTACCAAGAGACCCAGTACTTC
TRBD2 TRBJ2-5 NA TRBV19 CASSSPGTSGMWTQYF TGTGCCAGTAGTAGCCCCGGGACTAGCGGGATGTGGACCCAGTACTTC
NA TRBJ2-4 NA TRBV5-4 CASSQQNIQYF TGTGCCAGCAGCCAACAAAACATTCAGTACTTC
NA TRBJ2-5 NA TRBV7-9 CASSLRRETQYF TGTGCCAGCAGCTTACGAAGGGAGACCCAGTACTTC
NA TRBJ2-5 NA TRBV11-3 CASSRGAEYGTQYF TGTGCCAGCAGCAGGGGAGCGGAGTACGGGACCCAGTACTTC
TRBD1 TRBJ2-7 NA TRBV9 CASSLGDRQYF TGTGCCAGCAGCCTTGGGGACAGGCAGTACTTC
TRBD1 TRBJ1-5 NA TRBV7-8 CASSIAAYRGRGQPQHF TGTGCCAGCAGCATAGCTGCCTACAGGGGGCGCGGGCAGCCCCAGCATTTT
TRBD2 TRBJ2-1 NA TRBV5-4 CASRTDGLPGLASLNEQFF TGTGCCAGCAGGACGGACGGACTACCGGGACTAGCGTCTCTCAATGAGCAGTTCTTC
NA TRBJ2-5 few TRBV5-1 CASSLNQETQYF TGCGCCAGCAGCCTAAACCAAGAGACCCAGTACTTC
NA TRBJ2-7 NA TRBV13 CASSTRTGWVDEQYF TGTGCCAGCAGCACACGTACAGGGTGGGTGGACGAGCAGTACTTC
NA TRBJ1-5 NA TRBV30 CAWRRQGNLNQPQHF TGTGCCTGGAGGAGGCAGGGGAACCTAAATCAGCCCCAGCATTTT
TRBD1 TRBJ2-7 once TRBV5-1 CASSLGPTGGYEQYF TGCGCCAGCAGCTTGGGTCCCACAGGGGGCTACGAGCAGTACTTC
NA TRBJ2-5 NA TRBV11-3 CASSLGGAGQETQYF TGTGCCAGCAGCTTAGGCGGGGCGGGCCAAGAGACCCAGTACTTC
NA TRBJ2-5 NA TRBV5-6 CASSLDRTETQYF TGTGCCAGCAGCTTAGACAGGACGGAGACCCAGTACTTC
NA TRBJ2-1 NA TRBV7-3 CASSSRRSYNEQFF TGTGCCAGCAGCTCGCGCAGGTCCTACAATGAGCAGTTCTTC
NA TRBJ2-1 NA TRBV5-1 CASRYIGSYNEQFF TGCGCCAGCAGATATATCGGTTCCTACAATGAGCAGTTCTTC
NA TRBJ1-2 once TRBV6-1 CASSEVLTGTLHGYTF TGTGCCAGCAGTGAGGTCCTGACGGGAACGCTGCATGGCTACACCTTC
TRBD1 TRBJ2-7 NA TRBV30 CALGQASYEQYF TGTGCCTTAGGACAGGCCTCCTACGAGCAGTACTTC
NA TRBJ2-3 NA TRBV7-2 CASSLDPSTDTQYF TGTGCCAGCAGCTTAGACCCTAGCACAGATACGCAGTATTTT
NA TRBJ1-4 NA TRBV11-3 CASSLTKEKLFF TGTGCCAGCAGCTTGACAAAAGAAAAACTGTTTTTT
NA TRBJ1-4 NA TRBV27 CASSTGQTEKLFF TGTGCCAGCAGTACCGGACAGACAGAAAAACTGTTTTTT
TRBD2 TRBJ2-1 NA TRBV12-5 CASRLANSNEQFF TGTGCTAGCCGACTAGCCAACAGCAATGAGCAGTTCTTC
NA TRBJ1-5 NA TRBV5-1 CASSLGVGGDQPQHF TGCGCCAGCAGCTTGGGGGTTGGAGGGGACCAGCCCCAGCATTTT
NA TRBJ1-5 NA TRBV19 CASSRTGIQPQHF TGTGCCAGTAGTAGAACAGGGATTCAGCCCCAGCATTTT
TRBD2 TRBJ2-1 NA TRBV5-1 CASSPPSGRAGEQFF TGCGCCAGCAGCCCCCCCAGCGGGAGGGCGGGTGAGCAGTTCTTC